One and the same sample provided the 10 T cell receptor beta chains below, sequenced in a study of cytomegalovirus exposure and HLA in healthy donors. 13 Jbeta primers and 60 Vbeta primers were used for the PCR. The assay was immunoSEQ multiplex PCR, and TCRdb's table has in-frame clones only and misses some. This sample has roughly 190,000 clones, with roughly 80% found just once. Source material: PBMCs. These receptors all stem from a man over 45 in good health and CMV-seronegative.

This chain joins TRBV11-2 and TRBJ1-3; D gene uncertain. Germline loops: CDR1 SGHAT, CDR2 FQNNGV. The length of the CDR3 is 16 residues. The V gene lost 5 bases and the J gene lost 1 base, with 15 bases spanning the gap. The CDR3 region has the DNA TGTGCCAGCAGCAAACTCGGGGTTGGATCTGGAAACACCATATATTTT. Amino acid sequence: CASSKLGVGSGNTIYF.

The V call is TRBV5-6, the J call TRBJ2-7; 8 nucleotides match TRBD2. Germline values: CDR1 SGHDT, CDR2 YYEEEE. Unmatched junction bases numbered 8, after V lost 0 bases and J lost 0 bases. The CDR3 is 17 residues long. CDR3 DNA: TGTGCCAGCAGCTTGGAGGGCGGGGGGCTCTACTCCTACGAGCAGTACTTC. Protein sequence: CASSLEGGGLYSYEQYF.

The sample holds a few counts of this clone. One junction end does not reproduce the germline sequence, and a read error may be involved. V gene TRBV4-1 combines with J gene TRBJ2-1; D may be TRBD2 (6 bases). Germline V gene data show CDR1 as MGHRA and CDR2 as YSYEKL. The CDR3 runs 13 residues. The CDR3: CASSPPVRGPRVF. The CDR3, as DNA: TGCGCCAGCAGTCCTCCCGTGCGGGGCCCTCGTGTCTTC.

The V and J genes are TRBV7-9 and TRBJ2-1, with TRBD2 identical over 7 bases. V shed 4 bases and J 10 bases; nucleotides not matched to a gene: 22. The CDR3 is 18 residues long. Per the germline V gene, CDR1 is SEHNR and CDR2 is FQNEAQ (reference sequence). Here the CDR3 DNA reads TGTGCCAGCAGCTCCACCCTGGGGGGGACCGCGCCTTGGGAGGAGCAGTTCTTC. Translation gives CASSSTLGGTAPWEEQFF.

The V and J genes are TRBV11-2 and TRBJ2-7, with a tentative D call TRBD2 (5 bases). Looked up from germline, CDR1 is SGHAT and CDR2 is FQNNGV. V was trimmed by 4 bases and J by 0 bases, leaving 7 bases between them. The CDR3 length is 13 residues. CDR3 region: CASSYGVSYEQYF. CDR3 bases: TGTGCCAGCAGCTACGGGGTCTCCTACGAGCAGTACTTC.

This chain uses TRBV6-5 with TRBJ1-2; no reliable D call. Deletions cut 2 bases from V and 7 bases from J, with 8 bases between. Looked up from germline, CDR1 is MNHEY and CDR2 is SVGAGI. The CDR3 has 12 residues. For the CDR3, the DNA is TGTGCCAGCAGTTACACAGACGGTGGCTACACCTTC. This translates into CASSYTDGGYTF.

The chain links TRBV7-3 to TRBJ2-3; 9 bases map to TRBD2. The CDR3 loop spans 14 amino acids. J gave up 6 bases and V 4 bases, and 5 bases lay outside the gene matches. Germline values: CDR1 SGHTA, CDR2 FQGTGA. CDR3 in amino acids: CASSYSGGADTQYF. The CDR3 region has the DNA TGTGCCAGCAGCTATAGCGGGGGTGCCGATACGCAGTATTTT.

The sample holds one count of this clone. The V gene is TRBV27, the J gene TRBJ2-1; D is possibly TRBD2 (7 bases). This CDR3 comprises 14 residues. Germline V gene sequence: CDR1 MNHEY, CDR2 SMNVEV (reference sequence). V lost 3 bases to trimming and J lost 12 bases, with 18 bases between them. The chain's CDR3 is CASSFGGGLDGQFF. The DNA of the CDR3 is TGTGCCAGCAGTTTTGGCGGGGGCCTCGATGGGCAGTTCTTC.

The chain employs TRBV21-1 and TRBJ1-6; no DNA check was done on the table's D call, TRBD1. TRBV21-1 is given as a pseudogene. The CDR3 sequence is 14 residues long. CDR3 nucleotide sequence: TGTGCCAGCCTCCCCGGCAGGGGTAATTCACCCCTCCACTTT. It specifies CASLPGRGNSPLHF.

This chain's CDR3 is CASSLAYFLNREVNTEAFF. The CDR3 DNA reads as TGTGCCAGCAGCTTAGCTTATTTTCTAAATAGAGAGGTGAACACTGAAGCTTTCTTT. V is TRBV7-2 and J is TRBJ1-1, with D uncertain. The CDR3 extends over 19 amino acids. From germline, CDR1 is SGHTA and CDR2 FQGNSA. The V end lost 0 bases, the J end lost 0 bases, and 20 bases lay between the germline ends. The full variable domain, completed using reference TRBV7-2 and TRBJ1-1, is GAGVSQSPSNKVTEKGKDVELRCDPISGHTALYWYRQSLGQGLEFLIYFQGNSAPDKSGLPSDRFSAERTGGSVSTLTIQRTQQEDSAVYLCASSLAYFLNREVNTEAFFGQGTRLTVV.